One and the same sample provided the 18 T cell receptor beta chains below, sequenced in a study of tumor-infiltrating lymphocytes in oesophageal squamous cell carcinoma. Via MiXCR, TCRdb re-called the PCR reads, giving one row per CDR3 protein. The table includes 9,500 to 11,000 distinct CDR3 sequences, approximately 50% detected once. Sequencing input: esophageal tumor tissue. The receptors derive from a female donor with esophageal squamous cell carcinoma.

The chain combines TRBV7-2 with TRBJ1-2; 7 positions agree with TRBD1. The junction had 7 bases not matched to a gene; V was cut back by 5 bases and J by 4 bases. The CDR3 has 14 amino acids. The germline V gene encodes CDR1 SGHTA and CDR2 FQGNSA. CDR3 residues: CASSTYRGSYGYTF. The CDR3 nucleotides are TGTGCCAGCAGCACATACAGGGGTTCCTATGGCTACACCTTC. The full variable domain, its missing parts supplied by reference TRBV7-2 and TRBJ1-2, is GAGVSQSPSNKVTEKGKDVELRCDPISGHTALYWYRQSLGQGLEFLIYFQGNSAPDKSGLPSDRFSAERTGGSVSTLTIQRTQQEDSAVYLCASSTYRGSYGYTFGSGTRLTVV.

Comment on this clonotype: Given the absence of the conserved phenylalanine or tryptophan at the CDR3 end, a read error is likely. The limits of the CDR3 on the DNA are not certain, so only TCRdb's listed CDR3 is given. The chain joins TRBV11-2 to TRBJ2-5; the table's D call, TRBD1, has no DNA check behind it. The CDR3 region is 16 residues in length, termini included. CDR1 and CDR2 from the germline V gene are SGHAT and FQNNGV. This chain's CDR3 is CASSSGTGNYEQYFGN.

The chain recombines TRBV12-3 or TRBV12-4 with TRBJ2-1; 10 nucleotides line up with TRBD2. J lost 5 bases, V lost 5 bases, and 6 bases had no gene match. This CDR3 has 15 residues. CDR3 DNA: TGTGCCAGCAGTCTAAGGACTAGCGGAGACAATGAGCAGTTCTTC. This codes for CASSLRTSGDNEQFF.

This clonotype was counted a few times. The chain combines TRBV7-8 with TRBJ2-1; unclear D gene. The end of the DNA fits TRBJ2-7 better, so the J call may be wrong. The germline V gene has CDR1 SGHVS and CDR2 FQNEAQ. The CDR3 is made up of 14 amino acids. The CDR3 DNA reads as TGTGCCAGCAGCCCCGGGCTGGATGGCTACGAGCAGTACTTC. Protein product: CASSPGLDGYEQYF.

The gene calls are TRBV7-3 and TRBJ1-2, with 7 bases fitting TRBD1. The CDR3 consists of 13 residues. Germline assignment: CDR1 SGHTA and CDR2 FQGTGA. V lost 2 bases, J lost 4 bases, and 1 base stayed unmatched. CDR3 protein: CASSLSGGYGYTF. CDR3 nucleotides: TGTGCCAGCAGCTTATCAGGGGGCTATGGCTACACCTTC.

This clonotype was picked up one time. The chain links TRBV6-1 to TRBJ2-5; D gene uncertain. This CDR3 comprises 12 residues. Between the trimmed V and J ends, which lost 8 bases and 2 bases, there was a span of 9 bases. Germline loops: CDR1 MNHNS, CDR2 SASEGT. The CDR3 DNA follows: TGTGCCAGCGGGTGGGATCAAGAGACCCAGTACTTC. This gives the protein CASGWDQETQYF.

This clonotype has just a few counts. This rearrangement joins TRBV7-3 to TRBJ1-5; D perhaps matches TRBD1 (5 bases). Germline lookup yields CDR1 SGHTA and CDR2 FQGTGA. CDR3 length: 15 residues. V gave up 5 bases and J gave up 5 bases, with 16 bases separating them. Here the CDR3 reads CASSPRHRRYQPQHF. CDR3 nucleotide sequence: TGTGCCAGCAGCCCCCGACACAGGAGATATCAGCCCCAGCATTTT.

This clonotype was observed a handful of times. CDR3 amino acids: CASSSTGSPYEQYF. CDR3 coding DNA: TGTGCCAGCAGCTCGACAGGGAGTCCCTACGAGCAGTACTTC. The V call is TRBV7-8, the J call TRBJ2-3; 7 bases line up with TRBD1. TRBJ2-7 explains the end of the DNA better; the J call may be wrong. CDR1 SGHVS and CDR2 FQNEAQ come from the germline V gene. The CDR3 is 14 residues long.

The chain uses TRBV12-3 or TRBV12-4 and TRBJ2-5, with 9 nucleotides matching TRBD2. The J call may be faulty, since TRBJ2-1 better matches the DNA end. This CDR3 has 16 residues. CDR3 nucleotides: TGTGCCAGCAGTTCACAGCGGGGGGCGACCTACAATGAGCAGTTCTTC. It is translated as CASSSQRGATYNEQFF.

The gene calls are TRBV6-8 and TRBJ2-6; D is uncertain. The closer fit of TRBJ2-5 to the DNA end suggests the J call may be wrong. CDR1 is MNHGY, CDR2 SAAAGT, per germline. The CDR3 covers 16 residues. Written as DNA, the CDR3 is TGTGCCAGCAGTCAATGGGCGAACCAGCTCCAAGAGACCCAGTACTTC. As protein: CASSQWANQLQETQYF.

This clonotype has just a few counts. The chain uses TRBV7-6 and TRBJ2-5; unclear D gene. V was clipped by 0 bases and J by 2 bases, with 10 bases between them. Germline V lookup: CDR1 SGHVS, CDR2 FNYEAQ. This CDR3 contains 15 residues. The chain's CDR3 is CASSLALARQETQYF. DNA for the CDR3: TGTGCCAGCAGCTTAGCGCTTGCACGACAAGAGACCCAGTACTTC.

The chain combines TRBV12-3 or TRBV12-4 with TRBJ1-5, with 8 bases fitting TRBD1. V was pared by 3 bases and J by 2 bases, with 3 bases of the junction left unmatched. The CDR3 length is 15 residues. The CDR3 region has the DNA TGTGCCAGCAGTTTTGGACAGGGCCGCAATCAGCCCCAGCATTTT. Translating gives CASSFGQGRNQPQHF.

Note on this clonotype: Here the CDR3 omits its conserved ending phenylalanine or tryptophan, so a read error is the likely source. Because the CDR3's place on the DNA is in doubt, the DNA is left out and the CDR3 is given as listed by TCRdb. The V gene is TRBV28, the J gene TRBJ1-1; the table calls TRBD1, which could not be checked here. The CDR3 spans 15 amino acids, including both terminal residues. Germline V gene lookup returns CDR1 MDHEN and CDR2 SYDVKM. The CDR3 here is CASGGTAPYGYTFGS.

The chain links TRBV7-8 to TRBJ2-1, with 13 bases fitting TRBD2. CDR1 and CDR2 (germline): SGHVS, FQNEAQ. Germline trimming cut 2 bases from V and 9 bases from J; bases unmatched to any gene: 13. This CDR3 region has 18 residues. The CDR3, as DNA: TGTGCCAGCAGCTTAAACGGGGGTACTAGCGGGAGGGCCGTTGAGCAGTTCTTC. Amino acids: CASSLNGGTSGRAVEQFF.

The chain has TRBV27 and TRBJ2-1; D unclear. With the DNA end fitting TRBJ2-5 better, the J assignment may be wrong. Germline V gives CDR1 MNHEY, CDR2 SMNVEV (reference sequence). The CDR3 runs 13 residues. In DNA form, the CDR3 reads TGTGCCAGCAGTTTAATGCGGCAGGAGACCCAGTACTTC. It is translated as CASSLMRQETQYF.

This clonotype was seen more than once but under ten times. The V and J genes are TRBV7-6 and TRBJ2-1; D gene ambiguous. The CDR3 sequence is 12 residues long. Trimming removed 7 bases from V and 6 bases from J, with 10 bases in between. Germline V gene lookup returns CDR1 SGHVS and CDR2 FNYEAQ. For the CDR3, the DNA is TGTGCCAGCACTCTAGGGCCCAATGAGCAGTTCTTC. This codes for CASTLGPNEQFF.

This clonotype has at least ten counts. The chain has TRBV5-5 and TRBJ2-5; D unclear. Germline CDR1 reads SGHKS; CDR2 reads YYEKEE (reference sequence). Trimming removed 3 bases from V and 3 bases from J, with 12 bases in between. The CDR3 has 14 amino acids. The CDR3, as DNA: TGTGCCAGCAGCTCATCGGACGTGGAAGAGACCCAGTACTTC. It yields the protein CASSSSDVEETQYF.

CDR3 coding DNA: TGTGCCATCAGTGGAAGGACCGGCCCCGCAGATACGCAGTATTTT. It is translated as CAISGRTGPADTQYF. The chain has TRBV10-3 and TRBJ2-3; D gene uncertain. Germline V gene lookup returns CDR1 ENHRY and CDR2 SYGVKD. Trimming removed 4 bases at V and 4 bases at J, with 15 bases between. This CDR3 has 15 amino acids.